This T cell receptor beta chain was observed in a study of blood T cells in healthy people across ages. Study conclusions and caveats: There was no known CMV status for donors, so expanded clonotype changes were possibly confounded. Naive T cell percentage and TCR beta diversity correlated strongly. It was not possible, with unsorted PBMCs, to conclusively compare naive and antigen-experienced cells.

Through a sample-barcoded 5' primer and a J-beta primer mix, a second PCR was run for about 6 to 11 cycles. TCRdb re-derived calls from the 5' RACE reads in MiXCR, one entry per CDR3 protein. The profile shows hundreds of thousands of distinct CDR3 sequences, about 28% of them singletons. This clonotype was detected many times. The target antigen is unknown. CDR1 is SGHVS and CDR2 is FNYEAQ in the germline V gene. V was trimmed by 1 base and J by 5 bases, leaving 9 bases between them. The CDR3 runs to 14 residues. This receptor was taken from a woman older than 75 in good health. The V gene is TRBV7-6, the J gene TRBJ2-1, with D uncertain. Sequenced: blood. CDR3 sequence reads: CASSLVGRNNEQFF. The CDR3 DNA reads TGTGCCAGCAGCTTAGTGGGAAGGAACAATGAGCAGTTCTTC. The entire variable domain, with the rest obtained from reference TRBV7-6 and TRBJ2-1, is as follows: GAGVSQSPRYKVTKRGQDVALRCDPISGHVSLYWYRQALGQGPEFLTYFNYEAQQDKSGLPNDRFSAERPEGSISTLTIQRTEQRDSAMYRCASSLVGRNNEQFFGPGTRLTVL.